The 15 T cell receptor beta chains below were found in one sample sequenced in a study of CD8 T cells in ankylosing spondylitis. Study-wide findings and caveats: Blood of patients with ankylosing spondylitis appeared to be characterized by a TCR beta motif of about 8 highly homologous variants.

Their antigens remain unidentified. TCRdb re-called the 5' RACE reads through MiXCR, storing one row per CDR3 protein. Here the sample spans about 540,000 distinct CDR3 sequences, approximately 11% being singletons. Sequences were obtained from blood, either unsorted or a sorted T cell fraction (not recorded which). All receptors derive from a male donor with ankylosing spondylitis.

CDR3 amino acids: CASSLDLGGSASGNTIYF. The CDR3 coding sequence is TGCGCCAGCAGCTTGGACTTGGGGGGGAGCGCCTCTGGAAACACCATATATTTT. The chain recombines TRBV5-1 with TRBJ1-3; D perhaps matches TRBD1 (5 bases). Germline assignment: CDR1 SGHRS and CDR2 YFSETQ. The CDR3 runs 18 residues. V lost 0 bases to trimming and J lost 0 bases, with 16 bases between them.

This clonotype was detected only a few times. The V gene is TRBV20-1, the J gene TRBJ2-3; maybe TRBD1 (6 bases). The CDR3 length is 14 residues. Germline lookup yields CDR1 DFQATT and CDR2 SNEGSKA (reference sequence). V lost 6 bases and J lost 0, with 13 bases in between. CDR3 in amino acids: CSARDMESTDTQYF. CDR3 DNA sequence: TGCAGTGCGAGGGACATGGAAAGCACAGATACGCAGTATTTT.

This clonotype was seen many times. This chain uses TRBV3-1 with TRBJ1-1; D uncertain. CDR3 length equals 14 residues. Germline V gene lookup returns CDR1 LGHDT and CDR2 YNNKEL (reference sequence). V lost 0 bases, J lost 1 base, and 6 bases lay in between. CDR3 amino acids: CASSQDARNTEAFF. CDR3 sequence (DNA): TGTGCCAGCAGCCAAGACGCGAGGAACACTGAAGCTTTCTTT.

The chain joins TRBV7-8 to TRBJ2-7; D remains ambiguous. Deletions cut 1 base from V and 5 bases from J, with 9 bases between. In germline, CDR1 is SGHVS, CDR2 FQNEAQ. The CDR3 is 13 residues long. The CDR3 DNA reads TGTGCCAGCAGCTTAGGAGCATGGGACGAGCAGTACGTC. This sequence encodes CASSLGAWDEQYV.

There are a few counts of this clonotype. J is TRBJ2-2 and V is TRBV3-1, with 9 bases matching TRBD1. The CDR3 is 15 residues long. Germline V gives CDR1 LGHDT, CDR2 YNNKEL (reference sequence). The ends lost 4 bases at V and 4 bases at J; junction bases unmatched: 4. The CDR3 DNA reads as TGTGCCAGCAGCCGGGGACAGGGAGCCACCGGGGAGCTGTTTTTT. Translation: CASSRGQGATGELFF. Drawing the rest from reference TRBV3-1 and TRBJ2-2, the complete variable domain is DTAVSQTPKYLVTQMGNDKSIKCEQNLGHDTMYWYKQDSKKFLKIMFSYNNKELIINETVPNRFSPKSPDKAHLNLHINSLELGDSAVYFCASSRGQGATGELFFGEGSRLTVL.

This clonotype came up a few times. The chain joins TRBV11-2 to TRBJ2-5; 10 bases are a match to TRBD1. Germline CDR1 SGHAT, CDR2 FQNNGV. There are 15 residues in the CDR3. The ends lost 5 bases at V and 5 bases at J; junction bases unmatched: 8. The CDR3, as DNA: TGTGCCAGCAGCATCCGAGGGACAGGGGTTGAGACCCAGTACTTC. Encoded protein: CASSIRGTGVETQYF.

This clonotype was seen repeatedly, ten times or more. The J gene is TRBJ1-2, the V gene TRBV29-1; 7 positions agree with TRBD1. The germline V gene has CDR1 SQVTM and CDR2 ANQGSEA. The CDR3 loop spans 13 amino acids. Trimming removed 7 bases from V and 4 bases from J; junction bases left unmatched: 9. The CDR3 protein is CSAQGQATYGYTF. CDR3 nucleotides: TGCAGCGCACAAGGACAGGCCACCTATGGCTACACCTTC.

V and J are TRBV25-1 and TRBJ2-5; D is uncertain. Deletions cut 5 bases from V and 4 bases from J, with 5 bases between. Looked up from germline, CDR1 is MGHDK and CDR2 is SYGVNS. The length of the CDR3 is 11 residues. The DNA of the CDR3 is TGTGCCAGCAGTAAAGTAGAGACCCAGTACTTC. It encodes CASSKVETQYF.

This clonotype was found a few times. J is TRBJ2-3 and V is TRBV29-1; no definite D call. Trimming cost V 0 bases and J 8 bases, with 15 bases left between them. CDR3 length equals 14 residues. Germline V lookup: CDR1 SQVTM, CDR2 ANQGSEA. CDR3 amino acids: CSVEEDRTRGTQYF. The CDR3 nucleotides read TGCAGCGTTGAAGAGGACCGGACGCGAGGTACGCAGTATTTT.

The chain employs TRBV2 and TRBJ2-1; TRBD1 might be the D (5 bases). Germline CDR1 SNHLY, CDR2 FYNNEI. Trimming removed 4 bases at V and 4 bases at J, with 11 bases between. There are 14 residues in the CDR3. Here the CDR3 reads CASSGQLTYNEQFF. The CDR3 DNA follows: TGTGCCAGCAGTGGACAGCTTACTTACAATGAGCAGTTCTTC.

In this sample, this clonotype turned up a few times. This chain uses TRBV4-1 with TRBJ1-4, with D possibly TRBD1 on 5 matching bases. This CDR3 comprises 15 residues. Trimming cost V 1 base and J 7 bases, with 13 bases left between them. Germline V gene lookup returns CDR1 MGHRA and CDR2 YSYEKL. Written as DNA, the CDR3 is TGCGCCAGCAGCCAAGTCCAGGGTCGGAGTGAAAAACTGTTTTTT. Encoded protein: CASSQVQGRSEKLFF.

This clonotype was observed at least ten times. The J gene is TRBJ1-2, the V gene TRBV2; TRBD1 agrees at 7 bases. Trimming cost V 5 bases and J 1 base; bases outside gene matches: 4. CDR1 SNHLY and CDR2 FYNNEI come from the germline V gene. This CDR3 is 14 amino acids long. The CDR3 reads CASSRTGSNYGYTF. DNA for the CDR3: TGTGCCAGCAGTCGGACAGGCAGTAACTATGGCTACACCTTC.

This clonotype was seen only a few times. This chain links TRBV11-1 with TRBJ1-1; maybe TRBD1 (6 bases). Germline V CDR1 and CDR2: SGHAT, FQDESV (reference sequence). The ends were cut back, 3 bases at V and 11 bases at J, with 13 bases in the middle. This CDR3 contains 12 residues. CDR3: CASSFDRLKAFF. CDR3 coding DNA: TGTGCCAGCAGCTTCGACAGGCTAAAGGCTTTCTTT.

This clonotype was detected many times. V gene TRBV28 combines with J gene TRBJ2-2; perhaps TRBD1 as D (6 bases). Trimming pared 1 base from V and 1 base from J, leaving 19 bases between. From germline, CDR1 is MDHEN and CDR2 SYDVKM. The CDR3 has 19 residues. In DNA, the CDR3 is TGTGCCAGCAGTTTATCGGTTGTGGACAGCCTGGGGAACACCGGGGAGCTGTTTTTT. Its protein is CASSLSVVDSLGNTGELFF.

The chain employs TRBV7-2 and TRBJ2-7; D is undetermined. V shed 5 bases and J shed 5 bases, with 13 bases lying between them. CDR3 length equals 13 residues. Per the germline V gene, CDR1 is SGHTA and CDR2 is FQGNSA. The CDR3 spells CASSQKVPHEQYF. The CDR3, as DNA: TGTGCCAGCAGCCAGAAGGTCCCCCACGAGCAGTACTTC. The full variable domain, with the rest looked up from reference TRBV7-2 and TRBJ2-7, is GAGVSQSPSNKVTEKGKDVELRCDPISGHTALYWYRQSLGQGLEFLIYFQGNSAPDKSGLPSDRFSAERTGGSVSTLTIQRTQQEDSAVYLCASSQKVPHEQYFGPGTRLTVT.